The 23 T cell receptor beta chains listed next were all sequenced from one sample in a study of neoadjuvant anti-PD-1 for oral cavity cancer. The assay was immunoSEQ multiplex PCR, and TCRdb's table has in-frame clones only and misses some. The sample comprises approximately 17,000 clones, about two thirds of which are singletons, and about 3% rests with the top ten. Sequenced here: PBMCs, sampled before nivolumab (anti-PD-1) treatment. The receptors come from a person aged 35-79 years with oral cavity squamous cell carcinoma.

DNA of the CDR3: TGTGCCACCAAGGACGGTCAGGGAGACACTGAAGCTTTCTTT. The encoded protein is CATKDGQGDTEAFF. This sequence joins TRBV15 and TRBJ1-1, with D tentatively TRBD1 (5 bases). Trimming shortened V by 7 bases and J by 3 bases, and 15 bases separated the two germline ends. The CDR3 length is 14 residues. Germline loops: CDR1 LNHNV, CDR2 YYDKDF (reference sequence).

The rearrangement joins TRBV5-1 to TRBJ2-3; 8 positions agree with TRBD1. Trimming cost V 4 bases and J 5 bases; bases outside gene matches: 9. There are 15 residues in the CDR3. Germline values: CDR1 SGHRS, CDR2 YFSETQ. The CDR3 sequence: CASSAWGQAIDTQYF. In DNA, the CDR3 is TGCGCCAGCAGCGCCTGGGGACAGGCAATAGATACGCAGTATTTT.

The chain uses TRBV6-6 and TRBJ2-3, with TRBD2 matching over 7 bases. CDR3 length: 14 amino acids. The V gene end was trimmed by 2 bases and the J gene end by 1 base; junction bases not matched to a gene: 0. Germline V gene lookup returns CDR1 MNHNY and CDR2 SVGAGI (reference sequence). CDR3 DNA: TGTGCCAGCAGTTACGCGGGGGGCACAGATACGCAGTATTTT. Amino acid sequence: CASSYAGGTDTQYF.

The chain joins TRBV6-4 to TRBJ2-3; 8 bases fit TRBD2. J was trimmed by 0 bases and V by 3 bases; bases with no gene match: 2. Germline V gene data show CDR1 as MRHNA and CDR2 as SNTAGT. The CDR3 has 15 residues. CDR3 protein: CASSEREGSTDTQYF. The DNA of the CDR3 is TGTGCCAGCAGTGAACGGGAGGGGAGCACAGATACGCAGTATTTT.

This chain joins TRBV7-9 and TRBJ1-2, with no clear D. The germline V gene encodes CDR1 SEHNR and CDR2 FQNEAQ (reference sequence). CDR3 size: 15 residues. Trimming cost V 5 bases and J 2 bases, with 15 bases left between them. CDR3 amino acids: CASSPPLIVNYGYTF. The CDR3 region has the DNA TGTGCCAGCAGCCCCCCGCTGATTGTAAACTATGGCTACACCTTC.

The chain combines TRBV7-8 with TRBJ1-1; tentative D call: TRBD1 (5 bases). V dropped 6 bases and J dropped 0 bases, with 14 bases sitting between them. The CDR3 has 15 residues. Germline V gives CDR1 SGHVS, CDR2 FQNEAQ. The CDR3 DNA reads TGTGCCAGCAGGGGCCTTGAGGACATGAACACTGAAGCTTTCTTT. As protein: CASRGLEDMNTEAFF.

The chain couples TRBV5-1 to TRBJ1-2; a weak D match, TRBD1 (5 bases). Between the trimmed V and J ends, which lost 0 bases and 3 bases, there was a span of 9 bases. The CDR3 is 14 amino acids. Germline V gene sequence: CDR1 SGHRS, CDR2 YFSETQ. In nucleotides, the CDR3 is TGCGCCAGCAGCTTGGCGACGGGGGACTATGGCTACACCTTC. It is translated as CASSLATGDYGYTF.

The V gene is TRBV29-1, the J gene TRBJ2-7; D unclear. The V end was cut by 4 bases, the J end by 1 base, with 5 bases between. Per the germline V gene, CDR1 is SQVTM and CDR2 is ANQGSEA. This CDR3 is built from 11 residues. This chain's CDR3 is CSVGSSYEQYF. CDR3 in DNA: TGCAGCGTTGGCAGTTCCTACGAGCAGTACTTC.

The rearrangement links TRBV27 to TRBJ2-3, with D unresolved. Deletions cut 2 bases from V and 0 bases from J, with 6 bases between. Germline loops: CDR1 MNHEY, CDR2 SMNVEV (reference sequence). The CDR3 covers 14 residues. CDR3: CASSLDQSTDTQYF. In DNA form, the CDR3 reads TGTGCCAGCAGTTTAGACCAGAGCACAGATACGCAGTATTTT.

The chain uses TRBV10-2 and TRBJ2-7; 9 bases fit TRBD1. From germline, CDR1 is WSHSY and CDR2 SAAADI. V was pared by 4 bases and J by 6 bases, with 4 bases of the junction left unmatched. The CDR3 totals 13 residues. The DNA for the CDR3 is TGCGCCAGCAGTGCACAGGGGGCTGCCGAGCAGTACTTC. It encodes CASSAQGAAEQYF.

This clone was picked up one time. This chain joins TRBV7-2 and TRBJ2-3; D possibly corresponds to TRBD1 (6 bases). CDR1 SGHTA and CDR2 FQGNSA come from the germline V gene. Trimming removed 6 bases at V and 6 bases at J, with 10 bases between. The CDR3 has 12 residues. The CDR3 DNA is TGTGCCAGCAGTACAGGGTTGGATACGCAGTATTTT. Translation: CASSTGLDTQYF.

This clone was picked up one time. This rearrangement joins TRBV2 to TRBJ2-3; 7 bases are a match to TRBD1. Germline assignment: CDR1 SNHLY and CDR2 FYNNEI. The CDR3 totals 14 residues. V was pared by 9 bases and J by 2 bases, with 8 bases of the junction left unmatched. In DNA form, the CDR3 reads TGTGCCAGTAGGACAGGACGCCTCACAGATACGCAGTATTTT. Translated, it gives CASRTGRLTDTQYF.

This clone was recorded only once. The chain employs TRBV6-5 and TRBJ1-1, with TRBD1 identical over 7 bases. Losses at the gene ends were 6 bases for V and 0 bases for J; bases not matched to a gene: 7. The CDR3 length is 15 residues. The V gene's germline CDR1 is MNHEY and CDR2 SVGAGI. CDR3 amino acids: CASRPFRGVNTEAFF. The CDR3 bases are TGTGCCAGCAGACCCTTCAGGGGGGTGAACACTGAAGCTTTCTTT.

The count of this clone is one. This chain links TRBV30 with TRBJ2-1; D unclear. The CDR3 has 10 residues. The germline gives CDR1 GTSNPN, CDR2 SVGIG (reference sequence). Between the trimmed V and J ends, which lost 8 bases and 12 bases, there was a span of 14 bases. The CDR3 DNA is TGTGCCCTAGGCGTGAGTCGGCAGTTCTTC. Protein sequence: CALGVSRQFF.

A remark on this clone: The same CDR3 also results from other DNA sequences found in this sample. The chain has TRBV15 and TRBJ1-1; the D is unclear. Trimming stripped 0 bases from V and 10 bases from J, with 12 bases between. From germline, CDR1 is LNHNV and CDR2 YYDKDF (reference sequence). This CDR3 contains 13 residues. In DNA form, the CDR3 reads TGTGCCACCAGCAGAGATGCTGACCAGCTAGCTTTCTTT. Translation gives CATSRDADQLAFF.

Written as DNA, the CDR3 is TGTGCCAGCAGCCCAACAGGGACGAACACTGAAGCTTTCTTT. Its protein product is CASSPTGTNTEAFF. The V call is TRBV9, the J call TRBJ1-1, with D possibly TRBD1 on 6 matching bases. Trimming left V 4 bases short and J 1 base short, with 11 bases between. The CDR3 covers 14 residues. The V gene's germline CDR1 is SGDLS and CDR2 YYNGEE. The full variable domain, its missing parts supplied by reference TRBV9 and TRBJ1-1, is DSGVTQTPKHLITATGQRVTLRCSPRSGDLSVYWYQQSLDQGLQFLIQYYNGEERAKGNILERFSAQQFPDLHSELNLSSLELGDSALYFCASSPTGTNTEAFFGQGTRLTVV.

The CDR3 DNA follows: TGCAGCGTTGGGGCTAATGAGCAGTTCTTC. It codes for CSVGANEQFF. This chain connects TRBV29-1 to TRBJ2-1; D unresolved. Germline CDR1 and CDR2: SQVTM and ANQGSEA. The V end was cut by 4 bases, the J end by 7 bases, with 5 bases between. The CDR3 runs 10 residues.

The chain couples TRBV2 to TRBJ1-5; 7 positions agree with TRBD1. J lost 4 bases, V lost 5 bases, and 2 bases had no gene match. The germline V gene has CDR1 SNHLY and CDR2 FYNNEI. This CDR3 is 13 amino acids long. The CDR3 reads CASSLTGNQPQHF. The CDR3 DNA reads TGTGCCAGCAGTTTGACAGGGAATCAGCCCCAGCATTTT.

This clone occurred once. This CDR3 is CAWSVGQGAGNTIYF. The CDR3 DNA is TGTGCCTGGAGTGTGGGACAGGGGGCTGGAAACACCATATATTTT. The genes are TRBV30 and TRBJ1-3, with 11 bases identical to TRBD1. Germline lookup yields CDR1 GTSNPN and CDR2 SVGIG (reference sequence). With V trimmed by 0 bases and J by 2 bases, 0 bases remained unmatched. This CDR3 region has 15 residues.

This clone turned up a few times. J is TRBJ1-2 and V is TRBV5-5; D is perhaps TRBD1 (6 bases). The germline V and J ends were trimmed by 4 bases and 0 bases, with 13 bases remaining between them. The CDR3 contains 15 residues. CDR1 SGHKS and CDR2 YYEKEE come from the germline V gene (reference sequence). The CDR3 reads CASSVGAGTNYGYTF. As DNA, the CDR3 is TGTGCCAGCAGCGTGGGGGCCGGAACTAACTATGGCTACACCTTC.

The chain links TRBV4-1 to TRBJ2-1; D gene ambiguous. CDR3 length: 15 amino acids. Germline CDR1 is MGHRA and CDR2 is YSYEKL. Trimming stripped 2 bases from V and 6 bases from J, with 14 bases between. CDR3 region: CASSQRLTGRNEQFF. The CDR3 bases are TGCGCCAGCAGCCAACGCCTAACTGGACGCAATGAGCAGTTCTTC.

The V gene is TRBV5-1, the J gene TRBJ2-3, with TRBD1 identical over 7 bases. Germline V gives CDR1 SGHRS, CDR2 YFSETQ. With 2 bases clipped from V and 5 bases from J, the junction kept 8 bases outside the gene matches. CDR3 length equals 15 residues. The CDR3 nucleotides read TGCGCCAGCAGCTTCGTGGACAGGTTACGAGATACGCAGTATTTT. This codes for CASSFVDRLRDTQYF.

V usage is TRBV4-1 and J usage is TRBJ1-1; no firm D call. Germline values: CDR1 MGHRA, CDR2 YSYEKL. Trimming left V 0 bases short and J 3 bases short, with 5 bases between. The CDR3 is 13 residues long. CDR3 amino acids: CASSQDLYTEAFF. The CDR3 DNA follows: TGCGCCAGCAGCCAAGATCTTTACACTGAAGCTTTCTTT.